This T cell receptor (beta chain) appears in the sequencing data of a study of T cell responses to AZD1222 COVID-19 vaccine. Regarding the study as a whole: Reportedly, nearly half of unique spike TCRs recognized epitopes outside B.1.351/B.1.1.7 mutations. After two AZD1222 doses, spike-specific TCR breadth and depth rose versus day 0. With dominance at 160-218 and 743-854, vaccine-associated CD4 TCRs spanned spike.

The method was immunoSEQ multiplex PCR; TCRdb's version includes in-frame clones alone and lacks a portion of them. Here the sample spans about 120,000 clones, 92% being singletons. This clone appeared a few times. Its antigen is not identified. The source was peripheral blood, collected on day 0 of AZD1222 vaccination. The TCR sequence derives from an adult in good health.

CDR3 region: CATSPRDSRRSSTEAFF. CDR3 coding DNA: TGTGCCACCAGCCCCCGGGACTCACGGCGGAGTAGCACTGAAGCTTTCTTT. This chain links TRBV15 with TRBJ1-1; D perhaps matches TRBD1 (5 bases). With 5 bases removed from V and 4 bases from J, the gap between germline ends came to 23 bases. There are 17 residues in the CDR3. The germline CDR1 and CDR2 sequences are LNHNV and YYDKDF (reference sequence).